This is a list of T cell receptor beta chains from one sample in a study of chemoradiotherapy in HPV16-positive cancers. Using immunoSEQ multiplex PCR, the repertoire was profiled, and TCRdb retains in-frame clones only, with some absent. The sample contains approximately 6,000 clones, approximately 89% of which appear only once. The sample was blood, taken from a patient who underwent chemoradiotherapy. These receptors all stem from a human donor with HPV-associated anogenital cancer. Each CDR3 is given with its conserved first and last residue. A D gene is named only where the DNA matches it firmly. Clone size is not always given. Where it is, it says once, few, many or a class for expanded clones.

clone_size	j_call	d_call	v_call	cdr3_aa	cdr3_nt
-	TRBJ1-4	-	TRBV4-3	CASSQGVAAGEKLFF	TGCGCCAGCAGCCAAGGTGTGGCAGCCGGTGAAAAACTGTTTTTT
-	TRBJ2-5	-	TRBV2	CASGGGGGQETQYF	TGTGCCAGCGGCGGCGGGGGCGGCCAAGAGACCCAGTACTTC
-	TRBJ2-2	TRBD2	TRBV5-4	CASSSRLAGNTGELFF	TGTGCCAGCAGCTCGCGACTAGCGGGGAACACCGGGGAGCTGTTTTTT
once	TRBJ2-3	-	TRBV9	CASGRGLADTQYF	TGTGCCAGCGGGAGGGGGTTAGCAGATACGCAGTATTTT
-	TRBJ1-5	-	TRBV6-6	CASSYSQASNQPQHF	TGTGCCAGCAGTTACTCACAGGCTAGCAATCAGCCCCAGCATTTT
-	TRBJ1-2	-	TRBV27	CASSLSTGGGHHYGYTF	TGTGCCAGCAGTTTATCAACAGGCGGGGGACACCACTATGGCTACACCTTC
-	TRBJ2-1	-	TRBV7-9	CASSWVDEQFF	TGTGCCAGCAGCTGGGTGGATGAGCAGTTCTTC
-	TRBJ2-3	-	TRBV27	CASRQDDTQYF	TGTGCCAGCCGGCAGGACGATACGCAGTATTTT
-	TRBJ2-7	-	TRBV14	CASSGGTSYEQYF	TGTGCCAGCAGCGGGGGCACCTCCTACGAGCAGTACTTC
-	TRBJ2-1	TRBD1	TRBV5-6	CASSMGQGHVNEQFF	TGTGCCAGCAGCATGGGACAGGGCCACGTCAATGAGCAGTTCTTC
-	TRBJ1-5	-	TRBV4-1	CASSQEGAGSTNQPQHF	TGCGCCAGCAGCCAAGAGGGGGCAGGGTCCACCAATCAGCCCCAGCATTTT
-	TRBJ1-1	-	TRBV7-8	CASSRVRVGGTEAFF	TGTGCCAGCAGCCGAGTTCGGGTCGGGGGCACTGAAGCTTTCTTT
-	TRBJ2-2	TRBD2	TRBV9	CASSVYGGYTGELFF	TGTGCCAGCAGCGTCTACGGGGGGTATACCGGGGAGCTGTTTTTT
-	TRBJ1-6	TRBD1	TRBV19	CASQPAWRHRGGSVPLHF	TGTGCCAGCCAGCCGGCGTGGCGACACAGGGGGGGATCGGTTCCCCTCCACTTT
-	TRBJ2-7	-	TRBV4-3	CASSQDFGGRWWNEQYF	TGCGCCAGCAGCCAAGATTTTGGGGGACGGTGGTGGAACGAGCAGTACTTC
-	TRBJ2-7	-	TRBV10-2	CASSDETGLPYEQYF	TGCGCCAGCAGTGATGAGACAGGTTTGCCGTACGAGCAGTACTTC
-	TRBJ2-1	TRBD2	TRBV11-3	CASTREFPYNEQFF	TGTGCCAGCACGCGGGAGTTCCCTTACAATGAGCAGTTCTTC
-	TRBJ2-7	TRBD1	TRBV27	CASSLTGTGGLEQYF	TGTGCCAGCAGTTTGACAGGGACAGGGGGCCTCGAGCAGTACTTC
-	TRBJ1-2	-	TRBV7-9	CASSLAEYGSGGYTF	TGTGCCAGCAGCTTAGCGGAGTATGGAAGTGGTGGCTACACCTTC
-	TRBJ2-1	-	TRBV4-1	CASSHIFRDNYYNEQFF	TGCGCCAGCAGCCATATTTTCCGGGACAACTATTACAATGAGCAGTTCTTC
-	TRBJ2-7	-	TRBV27	CASSLGGLPTYEQYF	TGTGCCAGCAGTTTAGGGGGGCTACCGACCTACGAGCAGTACTTC
-	TRBJ2-5	-	TRBV6-1	CASSEGQGLGTQYF	TGTGCCAGCAGTGAAGGGCAGGGGTTAGGGACCCAGTACTTC
-	TRBJ2-1	TRBD2	TRBV28	CASSRIAGGSYNEQFF	TGTGCCAGCAGCCGAATAGCGGGAGGGTCCTACAATGAGCAGTTCTTC
-	TRBJ1-2	-	TRBV4-3	CASSPGLGVGYGYTF	TGCGCCAGCAGCCCTGGTTTGGGGGTAGGGTATGGCTACACCTTC
-	TRBJ2-7	-	TRBV7-2	CASSLWGARYEQYF	TGTGCCAGCAGCTTATGGGGGGCGCGGTACGAGCAGTACTTC
-	TRBJ2-7	-	TRBV7-8	CASSLGAGWDPGYEQYF	TGTGCCAGCAGCTTAGGGGCGGGATGGGACCCCGGATACGAGCAGTACTTC
-	TRBJ2-7	-	TRBV19	CASSIDTSNEQYF	TGTGCCAGTAGTATAGATACAAGCAACGAGCAGTACTTC
-	TRBJ1-5	TRBD1	TRBV19	CASSIGRGLSQPQHF	TGTGCCAGTAGTATTGGCAGGGGGCTCAGTCAGCCCCAGCATTTT
-	TRBJ2-3	TRBD1	TRBV6-4	CASSGTGGTDTQYF	TGTGCCAGCAGTGGGACAGGGGGCACAGATACGCAGTATTTT
-	TRBJ2-3	-	TRBV7-6	CASSSIRGADTDTQYF	TGTGCCAGCAGCTCTATTAGGGGAGCAGACACAGATACGCAGTATTTT
-	TRBJ2-2	TRBD1	TRBV6-1	CASSRTGIGELFF	TGTGCCAGCAGTCGGACAGGGATCGGGGAGCTGTTTTTT
-	TRBJ2-1	TRBD2	TRBV2	CASSVERAGGGEQFF	TGTGCCAGCAGTGTTGAGCGGGCCGGCGGGGGTGAGCAGTTCTTC
once	TRBJ2-2	-	TRBV4-2	CASSQGGRFGGELFF	TGTGCCAGCAGCCAAGGAGGCAGGTTCGGCGGGGAGCTGTTTTTT
-	TRBJ1-5	-	TRBV27	CASSLTGSNQPQHF	TGTGCCAGCAGTTTAACAGGTAGCAATCAGCCCCAGCATTTT
once	TRBJ1-5	-	TRBV2	CASSVRGSNQPQHF	TGTGCCAGCAGTGTCCGGGGGAGCAATCAGCCCCAGCATTTT
-	TRBJ2-5	TRBD2	TRBV15	CATSRSSSGPTQYF	TGTGCCACCAGCAGAAGCTCTAGCGGTCCAACCCAGTACTTC